These 7 T cell receptor beta chains were sequenced from one sample in a study of T cells in Graves' hyperthyroidism and ophthalmopathy. The investigators amplified TCR beta CDR3 regions from RNA transcripts. HTBI primers were employed in a first-round RT-PCR of the TCR CDR3. TCRdb re-called the multiplex PCR reads with MiXCR, one entry per CDR3 protein. The sample lists around 600,000 distinct CDR3 sequences; 15% to 19% were seen once. Input material: blood. These receptors came from a woman between 25 and 40 years old with Graves' hyperthyroidism.

As to this clonotype: A much larger clone lies one base from this, so it may be a read error. V usage is TRBV7-7 and J usage is TRBJ2-5; 7 bases are shared with TRBD1. The CDR3 consists of 15 residues. Per the germline V gene, CDR1 is SSHAT and CDR2 is FNYEAQ (reference sequence). CDR3 region: CASSLTGQIQEAQYF. CDR3 bases: TGTGCTAGCAGCTTAACGGGACAGATCCAAGAGGCCCAGTACTTC.

In its sample, this clonotype was seen many times. The chain employs TRBV11-2 and TRBJ1-1; no firm D call. The CDR3 is made up of 13 amino acids. Deletions cut 0 bases from V and 7 bases from J, with 9 bases between. Germline CDR1 is SGHAT and CDR2 is FQNNGV. CDR3 sequence reads: CASSLDAQIEAFF. DNA for the CDR3: TGTGCCAGCAGCTTAGATGCGCAGATTGAAGCTTTCTTT.

The chain employs TRBV20-1 and TRBJ2-5; the D is unclear. The CDR3 has 11 amino acids. V lost 5 bases to trimming and J lost 5 bases, with 9 bases between them. Germline CDR1 DFQATT, CDR2 SNEGSKA (reference sequence). CDR3 sequence: CSALLGETQYF. The DNA of the CDR3 is TGCAGTGCTCTCTTGGGCGAGACCCAGTACTTC.

The rearrangement links TRBV3-1 to TRBJ2-2; the D is unclear. The germline V gene encodes CDR1 LGHDT and CDR2 YNNKEL (reference sequence). CDR3 size: 20 residues. The V end lost 1 base, the J end lost 5 bases, and 26 bases lay between the germline ends. CDR3 in amino acids: CASSQGLKYEPPLRTGELFF. The CDR3 nucleotides read TGTGCCAGCAGCCAAGGCCTAAAATATGAACCCCCTCTACGGACCGGGGAGCTGTTTTTT.

The chain recombines TRBV3-1 with TRBJ2-3, with TRBD2 matching over 10 bases. The germline gives CDR1 LGHDT, CDR2 YNNKEL (reference sequence). V was pared by 1 base and J by 4 bases, with 2 bases of the junction left unmatched. This CDR3 contains 15 residues. CDR3 bases: TGTGCCAGCAGCCAAGTAGCGGGAGGTTCAGATACGCAGTATTTT. It translates to CASSQVAGGSDTQYF.

This clonotype was counted a few times. This chain uses TRBV6-6 with TRBJ2-7; no clear D gene. Trimming stripped 2 bases from V and 3 bases from J, with 8 bases between. CDR3 length: 13 residues. Per the germline V gene, CDR1 is MNHNY and CDR2 is SVGAGI (reference sequence). CDR3 sequence: CASSYGEGYEQYF. DNA of the CDR3: TGTGCCAGCAGTTACGGGGAAGGCTACGAGCAGTACTTC.

This chain links TRBV6-2 or TRBV6-3 with TRBJ2-1, with 7 bases that match TRBD2. Germline V lookup: CDR1 MNHEY, CDR2 SVGEGT. This CDR3 spans 17 amino acids. The trim removed 7 bases at V and 2 bases at J, leaving 14 bases unmatched. CDR3 in amino acids: CASTDRRASGPYNEQFF. The CDR3 DNA follows: TGTGCCAGCACCGACCGGAGGGCTAGCGGACCCTACAATGAGCAGTTCTTC.